The next 6 T cell receptor beta chains were all read from a single sample in a study of OX40 agonist ivuxolimab in advanced cancers. TCRdb's copy holds only in-frame clones and misses some; the assay was immunoSEQ multiplex PCR. The table records some 100,000 clones, approximately 80% of them present only once. The input for sequencing was CD4+ or CD8+ T cells sorted from blood, taken in a trial of the OX40 agonist ivuxolimab. Receptors originate from an adult with an advanced solid tumor such as melanoma, head and neck, liver or kidney cancer.

The V call is TRBV11-2, the J call TRBJ2-2; 13 bases agree with TRBD2. V shed 5 bases, J shed 0 bases, and the junction held 6 bases outside the gene matches. The CDR3 contains 18 residues. The germline V gene has CDR1 SGHAT and CDR2 FQNNGV. As DNA, the CDR3 is TGTGCCAGCAGCGCGCGACTAGCGGGGGGACCGAACACCGGGGAGCTGTTTTTT. Protein: CASSARLAGGPNTGELFF.

The chain employs TRBV5-8 and TRBJ1-5; D gene unclear. Trimming pared 0 bases from V and 5 bases from J, leaving 15 bases between. CDR1 and CDR2 (germline): SGHTS, YDEGEE. This CDR3 region has 16 residues. The CDR3 region is CASSLAVGVRDQPQHF. The DNA of the CDR3 is TGTGCCAGCAGCTTGGCGGTTGGGGTGCGGGATCAGCCCCAGCATTTT.

CDR3 in amino acids: CASSLTLDSHQPQHF. DNA for the CDR3: TGTGCCAGCAGCTTAACCCTGGACAGTCATCAGCCCCAGCATTTT. The chain joins TRBV7-2 to TRBJ1-5, with D perhaps matching TRBD1 (6 bases). The CDR3 is 15 residues long. Germline lookup yields CDR1 SGHTA and CDR2 FQGNSA. Trimming stripped 2 bases from V and 5 bases from J, with 13 bases between.

This clone ranks as medium-sized. The chain has TRBV18 and TRBJ1-5; D not resolved. The ends were cut back, 2 bases at V and 7 bases at J, with 9 bases in the middle. In germline, CDR1 is KGHSH, CDR2 LQKENI. The CDR3 contains 13 residues. The CDR3 DNA reads as TGTGCCAGCTCACCAGGGGTATCGCAGCCCCAGCATTTT. Its protein product is CASSPGVSQPQHF.

V usage is TRBV7-2 and J usage is TRBJ2-2; 8 bases map to TRBD2. There are 16 residues in the CDR3. The V and J ends lost 6 bases and 4 bases, in that order; junction bases with no gene match: 10. Germline V CDR1 and CDR2: SGHTA, FQGNSA. CDR3 region: CASRPNSGAGTGELFF. As DNA, the CDR3 is TGTGCCAGCAGACCCAATAGCGGGGCTGGCACCGGGGAGCTGTTTTTT.

V gene TRBV28 combines with J gene TRBJ1-6; weak D call: TRBD1 (6 bases). The V gene's germline CDR1 is MDHEN and CDR2 SYDVKM. V dropped 3 bases and J dropped 14 bases, with 23 bases sitting between them. This CDR3 has 16 amino acids. Here the CDR3 DNA reads TGTGCCAGCAGTTTTTACGGAGACGCAGGGGACCCCACCCTCCACTTT. Translating it yields CASSFYGDAGDPTLHF. The variable domain in full, completed from reference TRBV28 and TRBJ1-6, reads DVKVTQSSRYLVKRTGEKVFLECVQDMDHENMFWYRQDPGLGLRLIYFSYDVKMKEKGDIPEGYSVSREKKERFSLILESASTNQTSMYLCASSFYGDAGDPTLHFGNGTRLTVT.